These 30 T cell receptor beta chains came from one sample sequenced in a study of blood T cell repertoires in COVID-19. The protocol was immunoSEQ multiplex PCR, while the TCRdb copy is restricted to in-frame clones and leaves out a portion. The sample lists about 230,000 clones; approximately 87% were seen once. Sequenced material: peripheral blood. The source is a woman aged 70-85 years with active or convalescent COVID-19.

This chain connects TRBV10-3 to TRBJ1-1, with D perhaps matching TRBD1 (5 bases). The CDR3 runs to 14 residues. CDR1 is ENHRY and CDR2 is SYGVKD in the germline V gene. V gave up 5 bases and J gave up 4 bases, with 14 bases separating them. The CDR3: CAISFRESPTEAFF. The CDR3 coding sequence is TGTGCCATCAGTTTCAGGGAATCCCCCACTGAAGCTTTCTTT.

This rearrangement joins TRBV4-3 to TRBJ2-1, with TRBD2 matching over 7 bases. With V trimmed by 2 bases and J by 4 bases, 11 bases remained unmatched. The CDR3 totals 17 residues. CDR1 LGHNA and CDR2 YSLEER come from the germline V gene. The CDR3, as DNA: TGCGCCAGCAGCCAAAGGCCCCCTAGCGGTATTTACAATGAGCAGTTCTTC. Translated: CASSQRPPSGIYNEQFF.

CDR3 nucleotides: TGTGCCAGCGGAGAGCTTAGCACAGATACGCAGTATTTT. This codes for CASGELSTDTQYF. The chain employs TRBV6-5 and TRBJ2-3; D gene uncertain. With 8 bases removed from V and 0 bases from J, the gap between germline ends came to 9 bases. This CDR3 has 13 amino acids. Per germline, CDR1 MNHEY and CDR2 SVGAGI.

This rearrangement joins TRBV5-1 to TRBJ2-1; weak D call: TRBD2 (6 bases). Germline V gene data show CDR1 as SGHRS and CDR2 as YFSETQ. Trimming cost V 3 bases and J 3 bases, with 10 bases left between them. The CDR3 totals 14 residues. CDR3 DNA: TGCGCCAGCAGCTCGGAGGGGCTCTACAATGAGCAGTTCTTC. Its protein product is CASSSEGLYNEQFF. Full variable domain (outside the CDR3, taken from reference TRBV5-1 and TRBJ2-1): KAGVTQTPRYLIKTRGQQVTLSCSPISGHRSVSWYQQTPGQGLQFLFEYFSETQRNKGNFPGRFSGRQFSNSRSEMNVSTLELGDSALYLCASSSEGLYNEQFFGPGTRLTVL.

The chain joins TRBV5-1 to TRBJ1-4; TRBD1 might be the D (5 bases). Germline values: CDR1 SGHRS, CDR2 YFSETQ. This CDR3 comprises 14 residues. V was shortened by 7 bases and J by 6 bases, with 16 bases between the two germline ends. CDR3 nucleotide sequence: TGCGCCAGCGGAATGGGGGGTGGGGATGAAAAACTGTTTTTT. Translated: CASGMGGGDEKLFF.

The chain combines TRBV30 with TRBJ2-7; D unclear. This CDR3 is 12 amino acids long. V lost 0 bases and J lost 2, with 5 bases in between. Germline assignment: CDR1 GTSNPN and CDR2 SVGIG (reference sequence). The CDR3 sequence: CAWSVNTYEQYF. As DNA, the CDR3 is TGTGCCTGGAGTGTTAATACCTACGAGCAGTACTTC.

The rearrangement links TRBV24-1 to TRBJ2-7; D is unclear. Germline V gene data show CDR1 as KGHDR and CDR2 as SFDVKD. The ends were cut back, 4 bases at V and 6 bases at J, with 18 bases in the middle. There are 15 residues in the CDR3. The CDR3 sequence: CATSDTDTTSGEQYF. The CDR3 region has the DNA TGTGCCACCAGTGACACCGACACGACCTCCGGCGAGCAGTACTTC.

V and J are TRBV11-2 and TRBJ1-3; a possible D gene is TRBD1 (5 bases). Germline CDR1 SGHAT, CDR2 FQNNGV. Trimming removed 5 bases from V and 3 bases from J, with 17 bases in between. CDR3 length equals 16 residues. This CDR3 reads CASSPTLGGGGNTIYF. Written as DNA, the CDR3 is TGTGCCAGCAGCCCGACCCTGGGGGGAGGTGGAAACACCATATATTTT.

The rearrangement joins TRBV9 to TRBJ1-6; D is possibly TRBD1 (6 bases). The germline V gene has CDR1 SGDLS and CDR2 YYNGEE. The CDR3 has 16 amino acids. V lost 2 bases and J lost 8, with 17 bases in between. This CDR3 reads CASSVSGEGTHSPLHF. CDR3 DNA sequence: TGTGCCAGCAGCGTTTCAGGGGAGGGAACGCATTCACCCCTCCACTTT. The full variable domain, completed using reference TRBV9 and TRBJ1-6, is DSGVTQTPKHLITATGQRVTLRCSPRSGDLSVYWYQQSLDQGLQFLIQYYNGEERAKGNILERFSAQQFPDLHSELNLSSLELGDSALYFCASSVSGEGTHSPLHFGNGTRLTVT.

The chain couples TRBV2 to TRBJ2-7, with 8 positions matching TRBD1. The CDR3 length is 14 residues. V was clipped by 7 bases and J by 5 bases; unmatched bases: 10. CDR1 SNHLY and CDR2 FYNNEI come from the germline V gene. The CDR3 spells CASTTQGARNEQYF. The CDR3 coding sequence is TGTGCCAGCACAACCCAGGGGGCAAGAAACGAGCAGTACTTC.

This chain uses TRBV5-1 with TRBJ1-4; 7 nucleotides align to TRBD1. The CDR3 extends over 15 amino acids. In germline, CDR1 is SGHRS, CDR2 YFSETQ. The junction had 13 bases not matched to a gene; V was cut back by 6 bases and J by 8 bases. Here the CDR3 DNA reads TGCGCCAGCACCCTAGAGGGAACAGGGGAGGAAAAACTGTTTTTT. It is translated as CASTLEGTGEEKLFF.

The chain has TRBV11-2 and TRBJ1-1, with D hard to call. The CDR3 extends over 14 amino acids. Deletions cut 5 bases from V and 2 bases from J, with 12 bases between. Germline lookup yields CDR1 SGHAT and CDR2 FQNNGV. The CDR3 DNA is TGTGCCAGCAGCAATACAGACCTAAACACTGAAGCTTTCTTT. Translation gives CASSNTDLNTEAFF.

J is TRBJ1-5 and V is TRBV5-1, with D unresolved. V was shortened by 3 bases and J by 5 bases, with 9 bases between the two germline ends. The CDR3 has 13 residues. Looked up from germline, CDR1 is SGHRS and CDR2 is YFSETQ. The CDR3 DNA sequence: TGCGCCAGCAGCTGGACCGGGGATCAGCCCCAGCATTTT. It translates to CASSWTGDQPQHF.

The rearrangement uses TRBV19 and TRBJ1-5; 9 nucleotides line up with TRBD1. Germline V gene lookup returns CDR1 LNHDA and CDR2 SQIVND (reference sequence). The CDR3 sequence is 14 residues long. V lost 5 bases to trimming and J lost 7 bases; unmatched junction nucleotides: 6. CDR3 in amino acids: CASSLTGGEQPQHF. In nucleotides, the CDR3 is TGTGCCAGTAGTTTGACAGGGGGAGAACAGCCCCAGCATTTT.

The J gene is TRBJ2-7, the V gene TRBV3-1 (or the pseudogene TRBV3-2), with 14 bases matching TRBD2. V lost 4 bases, J lost 7 bases, and 9 bases stayed unmatched. Germline V gene data show CDR1 as LGHDT and CDR2 as YNNKEL (reference sequence). CDR3 length: 16 residues. CDR3 in amino acids: CASSPPGLAGEGEQYF. CDR3 nucleotides: TGTGCCAGCAGCCCCCCGGGACTAGCGGGGGAAGGGGAGCAGTACTTC.

The genes are TRBV7-2 and TRBJ1-2, with 9 bases aligning to TRBD1. This CDR3 has 14 residues. Germline V gene sequence: CDR1 SGHTA, CDR2 FQGNSA. V was clipped by 2 bases and J by 2 bases; unmatched bases: 0. This chain's CDR3 is CASSLTGGNYGYTF. The CDR3 coding sequence is TGTGCCAGCAGCTTAACAGGGGGCAACTATGGCTACACCTTC.

The chain employs TRBV6-6 and TRBJ2-5, with 15 bases identical to TRBD2. The CDR3 runs to 16 residues. Germline CDR1 is MNHNY and CDR2 is SVGAGI (reference sequence). V shed 11 bases and J 5 bases; nucleotides not matched to a gene: 12. This CDR3 is CASRGTSGRIGETQYF. The CDR3 nucleotides are TGTGCCTCTAGGGGGACTAGCGGGAGGATCGGGGAGACCCAGTACTTC.

This sequence joins TRBV3-1 (or the pseudogene TRBV3-2) and TRBJ1-2; D is perhaps TRBD1 (5 bases). Trimming removed 4 bases from V and 1 base from J, with 10 bases in between. Germline V CDR1 and CDR2: LGHDT, YNNKEL (reference sequence). The CDR3 covers 14 residues. CDR3 protein: CASSRGEINYGYTF. CDR3 coding DNA: TGTGCCAGCAGCCGGGGGGAGATTAACTATGGCTACACCTTC.

This clone was observed many times. The rearrangement joins TRBV10-2 to TRBJ1-5, with a possible D match to TRBD1 (5 bases). The length of the CDR3 is 13 residues. Germline CDR1 WSHSY, CDR2 SAAADI. Trimming removed 3 bases from V and 7 bases from J, with 10 bases in between. This chain's CDR3 is CASSDKGRQPQHF. The CDR3 DNA sequence: TGCGCCAGCAGTGACAAGGGGCGGCAGCCCCAGCATTTT.

The chain is built from TRBV6-2 or TRBV6-3 and TRBJ2-1, with D possibly matching TRBD1 (5 bases). V was clipped by 6 bases and J by 10 bases, with 16 bases between them. There are 13 residues in the CDR3. Germline V lookup: CDR1 MNHEY, CDR2 SVGEGT. The CDR3, as DNA: TGTGCCAGCAGCTTAATTAGGGGTTTGGAGCAGTTCTTC. Translating it yields CASSLIRGLEQFF.

The chain has TRBV3-1 (or the pseudogene TRBV3-2) and TRBJ2-2; 9 bases match TRBD1. Germline assignment: CDR1 LGHDT and CDR2 YNNKEL (reference sequence). Trimming removed 4 bases from V and 3 bases from J; junction bases left unmatched: 3. This CDR3 is 15 amino acids long. The CDR3 DNA reads as TGTGCCAGCAGCCCTTGGACAGGGGACACCGGGGAGCTGTTTTTT. This codes for CASSPWTGDTGELFF.

V usage is TRBV21-1 and J usage is TRBJ2-1; the table's D call, TRBD1, has no DNA check behind it. TRBV21-1 is shown as a pseudogene. The CDR3 is 14 residues long. The chain's CDR3 is CASSNETGYNEQFF. CDR3 coding DNA: TGTGCCAGCAGCAATGAGACAGGTTACAATGAGCAGTTCTTC.

The chain has TRBV7-9 and TRBJ1-1; 7 bases line up with TRBD1. Trimming removed 8 bases from V and 3 bases from J; junction bases left unmatched: 9. This CDR3 is built from 14 residues. Looked up from germline, CDR1 is SEHNR and CDR2 is FQNEAQ (reference sequence). The CDR3 DNA reads TGTGCCAGCGGGCGTACAGGGGTGGACACTGAAGCTTTCTTT. Its protein is CASGRTGVDTEAFF.

The chain carries TRBV23-1 and TRBJ1-6; 9 positions agree with TRBD1. TRBV23-1 is identified as an open reading frame with a role that is uncertain. The CDR3 loop spans 16 amino acids. Germline trimming cut 0 bases from V and 9 bases from J; bases unmatched to any gene: 6. The CDR3 here is CASSQSTRQGGSPLHF. The DNA of the CDR3 is TGCGCCAGCAGTCAATCTACCCGACAGGGGGGTTCACCCCTCCACTTT.

This CDR3 is CASQSLFSGGEQFF. Written as DNA, the CDR3 is TGCGCCAGCCAGTCCCTTTTTTCTGGAGGTGAGCAGTTCTTC. The chain combines TRBV5-1 with TRBJ2-1, with a weak D call TRBD2 (5 bases). The V gene lost 7 bases and the J gene lost 9 bases, with 20 bases spanning the gap. Germline V gene data show CDR1 as SGHRS and CDR2 as YFSETQ. CDR3 length equals 14 residues.

The chain uses TRBV5-6 and TRBJ2-7, with D unclear. V was shortened by 0 bases and J by 4 bases, with 11 bases between the two germline ends. The germline V gene has CDR1 SGHDT and CDR2 YYEEEE. This CDR3 spans 14 amino acids. CDR3 sequence reads: CASSLGGLPYEQYF. DNA for the CDR3: TGTGCCAGCAGCTTGGGTGGCCTCCCTTACGAGCAGTACTTC.

To note about this clone: Other DNA sequences in the sample encode the same CDR3. The chain combines TRBV5-1 with TRBJ2-5, with 15 bases fitting TRBD2. Germline CDR1 SGHRS, CDR2 YFSETQ. After removal of 4 bases from V and 5 bases from J, the junction contained 3 bases not matched to a gene. CDR3 length: 15 amino acids. CDR3 sequence: CASSPGTSGRETQYF. In nucleotides, the CDR3 is TGCGCCAGCAGCCCCGGGACTAGCGGGAGGGAGACCCAGTACTTC.

The rearrangement links TRBV7-9 to TRBJ1-1; D remains ambiguous. Trimming took 4 bases from V and 3 from J, leaving 21 bases between them. Germline assignment: CDR1 SEHNR and CDR2 FQNEAQ (reference sequence). This CDR3 contains 17 residues. CDR3 residues: CASSSSMLLSLYTEAFF. CDR3 sequence (DNA): TGTGCCAGCAGCTCTAGTATGCTCCTCTCCCTTTACACTGAAGCTTTCTTT.

A remark on this clone: The same CDR3 is also encoded by other DNA sequences in this sample. The rearrangement joins TRBV3-1 (or the pseudogene TRBV3-2) to TRBJ2-5; 9 nucleotides agree with TRBD1. The CDR3 consists of 14 residues. J gave up 5 bases and V 4 bases, and 5 bases lay outside the gene matches. Per germline, CDR1 LGHDT and CDR2 YNNKEL (reference sequence). In DNA form, the CDR3 reads TGTGCCAGCAGCCCGCGGACAGGGGTGGAGACCCAGTACTTC. Amino acids: CASSPRTGVETQYF.

Here the CDR3 reads CASSHGIPNYGYTF. Here the CDR3 DNA reads TGTGCCAGCAGCCACGGGATTCCGAACTATGGCTACACCTTC. The rearrangement joins TRBV3-1 (or the pseudogene TRBV3-2) to TRBJ1-2; D unresolved. Trimming removed 3 bases from V and 2 bases from J, with 10 bases in between. Germline loops: CDR1 LGHDT, CDR2 YNNKEL (reference sequence). This CDR3 spans 14 amino acids.